These 20 T cell receptor beta chains were all obtained from the same sample, sequenced in a study of cytomegalovirus exposure and HLA in healthy donors. Produced via immunoSEQ multiplex PCR; TCRdb's table is partial and in-frame only. The sample contains some 310,000 clones, over 75% of which appear only once. The specimen was PBMCs. These receptors were taken from a man between 25 and 39 years old in good health and CMV-seronegative.

The chain is built from TRBV5-1 and TRBJ2-7; 7 nucleotides match TRBD1. The ends lost 4 bases at V and 7 bases at J; junction bases unmatched: 11. The CDR3 contains 14 residues. Germline lookup yields CDR1 SGHRS and CDR2 YFSETQ. The CDR3 DNA is TGCGCCAGCAGCAACTTGACAGGGTCGGGGGAGCAGTACTTC. Encoded protein: CASSNLTGSGEQYF.

This chain joins TRBV9 and TRBJ2-1; D is perhaps TRBD1 (7 bases). The V and J ends lost 2 bases and 7 bases respectively, with 25 bases between them. CDR1 and CDR2 from the germline V gene are SGDLS and YYNGEE. This CDR3 contains 18 residues. The CDR3 sequence is CASSVSGSRDRVRNEQFF. For the CDR3, the DNA is TGTGCCAGCAGCGTTAGTGGTTCGCGGGACAGAGTTCGGAATGAGCAGTTCTTC. Full variable domain (rest looked up from reference TRBV9 and TRBJ2-1): DSGVTQTPKHLITATGQRVTLRCSPRSGDLSVYWYQQSLDQGLQFLIQYYNGEERAKGNILERFSAQQFPDLHSELNLSSLELGDSALYFCASSVSGSRDRVRNEQFFGPGTRLTVL.

The chain couples TRBV29-1 to TRBJ2-7; TRBD2 aligns across 9 bases. The CDR3 totals 14 residues. CDR1 SQVTM and CDR2 ANQGSEA come from the germline V gene. The ends lost 4 bases at V and 1 base at J; junction bases unmatched: 5. CDR3 nucleotides: TGCAGCGTTGGCCGCGGGGGGGATTCCTACGAGCAGTACTTC. Residues: CSVGRGGDSYEQYF.

This chain connects TRBV7-9 to TRBJ1-1, with 7 nucleotides matching TRBD1. Germline assignment: CDR1 SEHNR and CDR2 FQNEAQ (reference sequence). CDR3 length: 15 residues. Losses at the gene ends were 3 bases for V and 0 bases for J; bases not matched to a gene: 4. Written as DNA, the CDR3 is TGTGCCAGCAGCTTTCTGACAGGGATGAACACTGAAGCTTTCTTT. Its translation is CASSFLTGMNTEAFF. Looking up the rest from reference TRBV7-9 and TRBJ1-1 gives the full variable domain: DTGVSQNPRHKITKRGQNVTFRCDPISEHNRLYWYRQTLGQGPEFLTYFQNEAQLEKSRLLSDRFSAERPKGSFSTLEIQRTEQGDSAMYLCASSFLTGMNTEAFFGQGTRLTVV.

In DNA, the CDR3 is TGTGCCAGCAGTTGGGACAGAAGTACCTACGAGCAGTACTTC. Protein product: CASSWDRSTYEQYF. This chain connects TRBV6-5 to TRBJ2-7; TRBD1 agrees at 7 bases. Trimming cost V 4 bases and J 2 bases; bases outside gene matches: 5. The CDR3 has 14 residues. Germline V gene data show CDR1 as MNHEY and CDR2 as SVGAGI.

The J gene is TRBJ1-5, the V gene TRBV4-2, with 9 positions matching TRBD1. The CDR3 runs to 15 residues. Germline CDR1 reads LGHNA; CDR2 reads YNFKEQ. J was trimmed by 5 bases and V by 6 bases; bases with no gene match: 8. This chain's CDR3 is CASRPGTGLHQPQHF. For the CDR3, the DNA is TGTGCCAGCAGACCCGGGACAGGGCTTCATCAGCCCCAGCATTTT.

The V gene is TRBV7-6, the J gene TRBJ2-7, with 8 bases aligning to TRBD2. Trimming cost V 1 base and J 3 bases; bases outside gene matches: 5. Germline CDR1 reads SGHVS; CDR2 reads FNYEAQ. The CDR3 covers 15 residues. In DNA form, the CDR3 reads TGTGCCAGCAGCTTAGAGGCGGGGGGCGTCTACGAGCAGTACTTC. Translation: CASSLEAGGVYEQYF.

J is TRBJ2-5 and V is TRBV27; 7 nucleotides match TRBD2. CDR1 MNHEY and CDR2 SMNVEV come from the germline V gene (reference sequence). The CDR3 runs 15 residues. The ends lost 5 bases at V and 2 bases at J; junction bases unmatched: 8. The CDR3 DNA reads TGTGCCAGCAGTCCCAATTGGGGGGGGCAAGAGACCCAGTACTTC. Translated, it gives CASSPNWGGQETQYF.

The chain links TRBV15 to TRBJ2-5; a weak D match, TRBD1 (6 bases). Per germline, CDR1 LNHNV and CDR2 YYDKDF (reference sequence). The CDR3 runs to 14 residues. Trimming cost V 0 bases and J 4 bases, with 9 bases left between them. For the CDR3, the DNA is TGTGCCACCAGCAGAGAGGCAGGGGCAGAGACCCAGTACTTC. It encodes CATSREAGAETQYF.

This clone was seen just once. The chain employs TRBV7-9 and TRBJ1-2, with 8 bases that match TRBD1. The CDR3 spans 17 residues. After removal of 5 bases from V and 4 bases from J, the junction contained 15 bases not matched to a gene. Germline loops: CDR1 SEHNR, CDR2 FQNEAQ (reference sequence). The CDR3 is CASSPIQSGGSIYGYTF. DNA of the CDR3: TGTGCCAGCAGCCCGATTCAGTCAGGGGGCTCGATCTATGGCTACACCTTC.

The J gene is TRBJ2-6, the V gene TRBV12-5; 7 nucleotides match TRBD1. The CDR3 has 19 amino acids. The V segment lost 0 bases and the J segment 0 bases; nucleotides outside the gene matches: 8. Per the germline V gene, CDR1 is LGHNT and CDR2 is FRNRAP. The CDR3 loop is CASGLVRRGLSSGANVLTF. CDR3 sequence (DNA): TGTGCTAGTGGTTTGGTCCGCAGGGGGTTAAGCTCTGGGGCCAACGTCCTGACTTTC.

This clone was seen once. The V gene is TRBV9, the J gene TRBJ2-1; D may be TRBD2 (6 bases). CDR1 and CDR2 from the germline V gene are SGDLS and YYNGEE. Trimming shortened V by 2 bases and J by 3 bases, and 15 bases separated the two germline ends. The CDR3 is 16 amino acids. CDR3 amino acids: CASSVKGGAFYNEQFF. The CDR3 region has the DNA TGTGCCAGCAGCGTGAAAGGAGGGGCATTCTACAATGAGCAGTTCTTC.

V usage is TRBV7-8 and J usage is TRBJ2-5; 8 positions match TRBD1. This CDR3 region has 18 residues. Germline V CDR1 and CDR2: SGHVS, FQNEAQ. The ends lost 5 bases at V and 5 bases at J; junction bases unmatched: 19. CDR3: CASSQGQVYIHQWETQYF. The CDR3 DNA reads as TGTGCCAGCAGCCAGGGACAGGTGTATATCCACCAGTGGGAGACCCAGTACTTC.

The rearrangement uses TRBV5-1 and TRBJ1-1; a possible D gene is TRBD1 (6 bases). The CDR3 loop spans 15 amino acids. The germline V and J ends were trimmed by 2 bases and 4 bases, with 15 bases remaining between them. From germline, CDR1 is SGHRS and CDR2 YFSETQ. The CDR3, as DNA: TGCGCCAGCAGCTTTTACGGGGGGCAAGGCACTGAAGCTTTCTTT. Its translation is CASSFYGGQGTEAFF.

The chain has TRBV28 and TRBJ1-6, with D perhaps TRBD1 (6 bases). This CDR3 has 15 residues. V was cut by 1 base and J by 14 bases, with 18 bases left in between. Germline V gene data show CDR1 as MDHEN and CDR2 as SYDVKM. The CDR3 bases are TGTGCCAGCAGTTTATCACCCGGGAAAGGGGGAACCCTCCACTTT. Its protein product is CASSLSPGKGGTLHF.

V gene TRBV7-2 combines with J gene TRBJ1-1; 8 nucleotides align to TRBD1. This CDR3 has 16 amino acids. V lost 4 bases, J lost 2 bases, and 9 bases stayed unmatched. CDR1 SGHTA and CDR2 FQGNSA come from the germline V gene. The CDR3 sequence: CASSWDRSRVNTEAFF. CDR3 bases: TGTGCCAGCAGCTGGGACAGGTCGAGGGTAAACACTGAAGCTTTCTTT.

This clone appeared a single time. In DNA form, the CDR3 reads TGTGCCAGCAGCGGCCCCCGCGAGGGCAGGAATGAGCAGTTCTTC. Protein product: CASSGPREGRNEQFF. The chain is built from TRBV25-1 and TRBJ2-1, with D possibly TRBD2 on 5 matching bases. Germline V gene lookup returns CDR1 MGHDK and CDR2 SYGVNS. Trimming removed 6 bases from V and 7 bases from J, with 19 bases in between. The CDR3 spans 15 residues.

V is TRBV4-2 and J is TRBJ1-4; D may be TRBD1 (6 bases). V was pared by 1 base and J by 11 bases, with 11 bases between. This CDR3 region has 13 residues. Per the germline V gene, CDR1 is LGHNA and CDR2 is YNFKEQ. The CDR3 coding sequence is TGTGCCAGCAGCCAAGTGGTTGGACAGAAACTGTTTTTT. Amino acid sequence: CASSQVVGQKLFF.

The V call is TRBV4-3, the J call TRBJ1-4, with 8 bases matching TRBD1. The length of the CDR3 is 16 residues. The trim removed 3 bases at V and 8 bases at J, leaving 11 bases unmatched. In germline, CDR1 is LGHNA, CDR2 YSLEER. The DNA of the CDR3 is TGCGCCAGCAGCCAGGGAAACAGGGGGACGACGGAAAAACTGTTTTTT. Translated, it gives CASSQGNRGTTEKLFF.

The rearrangement joins TRBV2 to TRBJ1-1; TRBD1 matches 7 bases. This CDR3 contains 14 residues. Trimming took 6 bases from V and 5 from J; bases not matched to a gene: 9. Germline CDR1 SNHLY, CDR2 FYNNEI. The chain's CDR3 is CASRQAGGSTEAFF. The CDR3 DNA reads TGTGCCAGCAGACAAGCAGGGGGTAGTACTGAAGCTTTCTTT.